The entry that follows covers one T cell receptor beta chain sequence. These data are taken from a study of blood T cell repertoires in COVID-19. Study details: Acute and convalescent COVID-19 samples came from the United States, Italy and Spain.

Libraries were prepared by immunoSEQ multiplex PCR; TCRdb keeps only in-frame clonotypes and omits some of them. The sample includes around 200,000 clones, 83% of them seen just once. The CDR3 totals 12 residues. Germline V lookup: CDR1 SNHLY, CDR2 FYNNEI. The V end was cut by 3 bases, the J end by 3 bases, with 6 bases between. The chain recombines TRBV2 with TRBJ2-7; D unclear. This clonotype originated in a woman aged 50 to 60 with acute or convalescent COVID-19. Sequenced: peripheral blood. The CDR3 DNA reads as TGTGCCAGCAGTGATTCCTACTACGAGCAGTACTTC. It is translated as CASSDSYYEQYF.